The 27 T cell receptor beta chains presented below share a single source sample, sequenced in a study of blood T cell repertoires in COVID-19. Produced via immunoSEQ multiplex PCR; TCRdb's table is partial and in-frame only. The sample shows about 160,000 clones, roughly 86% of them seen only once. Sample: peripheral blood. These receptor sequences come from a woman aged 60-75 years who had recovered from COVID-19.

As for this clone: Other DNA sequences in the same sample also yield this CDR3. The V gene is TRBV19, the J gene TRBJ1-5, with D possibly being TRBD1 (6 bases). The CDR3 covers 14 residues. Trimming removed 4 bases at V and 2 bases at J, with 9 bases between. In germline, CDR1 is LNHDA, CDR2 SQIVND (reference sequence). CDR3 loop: CASSTDSGNQPQHF. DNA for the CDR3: TGTGCCAGTAGTACGGACAGCGGCAATCAGCCCCAGCATTTT.

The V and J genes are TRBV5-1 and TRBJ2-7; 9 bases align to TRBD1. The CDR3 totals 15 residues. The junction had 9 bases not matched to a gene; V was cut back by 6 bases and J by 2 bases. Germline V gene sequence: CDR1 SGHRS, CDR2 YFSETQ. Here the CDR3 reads CASTGGTGITYEQYF. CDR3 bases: TGCGCCAGCACCGGGGGGACAGGGATTACCTACGAGCAGTACTTC.

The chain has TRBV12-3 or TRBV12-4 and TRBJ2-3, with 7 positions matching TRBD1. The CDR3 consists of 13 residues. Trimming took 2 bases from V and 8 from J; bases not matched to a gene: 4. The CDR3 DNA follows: TGTGCCAGCAGTTTACGAGGGGGCCGTACGCAGTATTTT. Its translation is CASSLRGGRTQYF.

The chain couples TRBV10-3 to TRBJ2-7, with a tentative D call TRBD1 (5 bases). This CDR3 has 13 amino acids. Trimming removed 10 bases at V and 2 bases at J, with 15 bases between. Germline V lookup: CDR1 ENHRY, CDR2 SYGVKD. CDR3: CATFQTETYEQYF. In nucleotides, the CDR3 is TGTGCCACCTTTCAGACAGAAACCTACGAGCAGTACTTC.

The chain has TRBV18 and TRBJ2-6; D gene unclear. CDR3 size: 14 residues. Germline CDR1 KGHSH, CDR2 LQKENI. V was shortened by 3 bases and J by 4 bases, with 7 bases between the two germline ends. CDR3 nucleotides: TGTGCCAGCTCACCTTCGCAGGGGGCCAACGTCCTGACTTTC. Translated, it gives CASSPSQGANVLTF.

The CDR3 sequence is CASSIASGGAADTQYF. CDR3 bases: TGTGCCAGTAGTATAGCTAGCGGGGGGGCCGCAGATACGCAGTATTTT. The V and J genes are TRBV19 and TRBJ2-3; 12 nucleotides align to TRBD2. The trim removed 1 base at V and 4 bases at J, leaving 3 bases unmatched. The length of the CDR3 is 16 residues. The germline gives CDR1 LNHDA, CDR2 SQIVND (reference sequence).

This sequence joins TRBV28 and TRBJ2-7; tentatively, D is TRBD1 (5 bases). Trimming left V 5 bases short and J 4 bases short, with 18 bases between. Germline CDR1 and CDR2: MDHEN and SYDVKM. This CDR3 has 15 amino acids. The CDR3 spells CASSQPTGHGYEQYF. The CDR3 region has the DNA TGTGCCAGCAGTCAACCTACAGGACATGGTTACGAGCAGTACTTC.

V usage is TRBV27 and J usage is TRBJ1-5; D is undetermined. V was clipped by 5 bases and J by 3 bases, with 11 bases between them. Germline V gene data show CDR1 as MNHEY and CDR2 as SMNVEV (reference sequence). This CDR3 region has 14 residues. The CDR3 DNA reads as TGTGCCAGCAGTCTGGAGGGAGTCAATCAGCCCCAGCATTTT. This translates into CASSLEGVNQPQHF.

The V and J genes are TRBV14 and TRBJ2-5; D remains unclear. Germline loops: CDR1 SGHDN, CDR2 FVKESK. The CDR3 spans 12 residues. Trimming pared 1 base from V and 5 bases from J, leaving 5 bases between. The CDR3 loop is CASSQVRETQYF. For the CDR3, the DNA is TGTGCCAGCAGCCAAGTTCGTGAGACCCAGTACTTC.

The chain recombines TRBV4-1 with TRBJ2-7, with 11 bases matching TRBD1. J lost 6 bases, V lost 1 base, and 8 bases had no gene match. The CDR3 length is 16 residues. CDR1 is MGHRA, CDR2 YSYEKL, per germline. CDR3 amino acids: CASSQVSGQGDFEQYF. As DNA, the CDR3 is TGCGCCAGCAGCCAAGTCTCGGGACAGGGGGACTTCGAGCAGTACTTC.

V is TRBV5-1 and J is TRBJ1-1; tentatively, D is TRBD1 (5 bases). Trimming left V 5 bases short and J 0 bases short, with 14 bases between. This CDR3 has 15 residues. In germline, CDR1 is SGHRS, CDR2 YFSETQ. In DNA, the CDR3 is TGCGCCAGCAGACCGGGGGGTTTAATGAACACTGAAGCTTTCTTT. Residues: CASRPGGLMNTEAFF.

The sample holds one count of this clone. CDR3 DNA: TGCGCCAGCAGCTTGGGTCATGAGGGCTACAATGAGCAGTTCTTC. Translating gives CASSLGHEGYNEQFF. This rearrangement joins TRBV5-1 to TRBJ2-1; D is possibly TRBD2 (5 bases). The CDR3 is made up of 15 amino acids. V was cut by 0 bases and J by 3 bases, with 10 bases left in between. The germline CDR1 and CDR2 sequences are SGHRS and YFSETQ.

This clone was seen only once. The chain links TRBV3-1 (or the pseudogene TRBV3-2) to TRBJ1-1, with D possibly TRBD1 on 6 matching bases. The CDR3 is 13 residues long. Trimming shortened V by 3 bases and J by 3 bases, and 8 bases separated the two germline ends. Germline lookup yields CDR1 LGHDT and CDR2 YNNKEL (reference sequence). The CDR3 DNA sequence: TGTGCCAGCAGCCACGGACAGTACACTGAAGCTTTCTTT. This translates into CASSHGQYTEAFF.

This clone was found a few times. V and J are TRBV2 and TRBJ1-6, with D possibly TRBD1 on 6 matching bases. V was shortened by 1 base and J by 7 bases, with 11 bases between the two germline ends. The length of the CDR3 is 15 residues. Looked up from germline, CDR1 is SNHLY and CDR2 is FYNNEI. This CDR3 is CASSEESGDNSPLHF. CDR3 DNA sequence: TGTGCCAGCAGTGAAGAGTCAGGGGACAATTCACCCCTCCACTTT.

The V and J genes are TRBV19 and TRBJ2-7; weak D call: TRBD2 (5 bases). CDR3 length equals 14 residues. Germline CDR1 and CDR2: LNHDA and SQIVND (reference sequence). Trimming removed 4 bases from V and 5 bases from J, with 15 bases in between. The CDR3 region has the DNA TGTGCCAGTAGTACGGCGGGCTCTCGTGACGAGCAGTACTTC. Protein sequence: CASSTAGSRDEQYF.

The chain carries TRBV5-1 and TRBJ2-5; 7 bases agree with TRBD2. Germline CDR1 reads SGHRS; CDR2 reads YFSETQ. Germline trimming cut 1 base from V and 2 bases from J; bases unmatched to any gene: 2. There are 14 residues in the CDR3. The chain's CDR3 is CASSLRGEQETQYF. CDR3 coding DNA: TGCGCCAGCAGCTTGCGGGGGGAACAAGAGACCCAGTACTTC.

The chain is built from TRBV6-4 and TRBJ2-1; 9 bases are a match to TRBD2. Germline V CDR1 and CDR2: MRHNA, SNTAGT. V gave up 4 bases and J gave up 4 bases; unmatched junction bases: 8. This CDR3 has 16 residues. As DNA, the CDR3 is TGTGCCAGCAGTGTCGAAGCGGGGGGCCTTTACAATGAGCAGTTCTTC. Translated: CASSVEAGGLYNEQFF.

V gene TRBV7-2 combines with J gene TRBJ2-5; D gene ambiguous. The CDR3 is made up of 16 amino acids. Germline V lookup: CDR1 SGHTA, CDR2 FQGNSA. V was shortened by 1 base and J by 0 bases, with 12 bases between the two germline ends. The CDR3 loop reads CASSLELSRYQETQYF. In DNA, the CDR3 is TGTGCCAGCAGCTTAGAGCTTTCTCGGTACCAAGAGACCCAGTACTTC.

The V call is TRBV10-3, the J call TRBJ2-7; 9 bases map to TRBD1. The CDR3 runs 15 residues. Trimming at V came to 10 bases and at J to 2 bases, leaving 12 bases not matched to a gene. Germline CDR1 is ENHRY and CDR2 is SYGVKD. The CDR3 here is CATSPGTGMTYEQYF. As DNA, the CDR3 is TGTGCCACTTCCCCCGGGACAGGGATGACCTACGAGCAGTACTTC.

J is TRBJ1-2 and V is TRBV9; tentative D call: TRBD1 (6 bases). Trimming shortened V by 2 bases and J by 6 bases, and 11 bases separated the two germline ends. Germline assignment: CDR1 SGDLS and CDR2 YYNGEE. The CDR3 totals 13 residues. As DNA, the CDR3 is TGTGCCAGCAGCGTGCAGGGGCAGGATGGCTACACCTTC. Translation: CASSVQGQDGYTF.

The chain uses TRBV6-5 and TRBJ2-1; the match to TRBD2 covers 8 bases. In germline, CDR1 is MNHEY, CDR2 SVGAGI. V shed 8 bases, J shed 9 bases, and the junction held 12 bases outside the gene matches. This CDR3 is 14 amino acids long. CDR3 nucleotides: TGTGCCAGCTCAAGACCGGGACTAGTGGGTGAGCAGTTCTTC. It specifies CASSRPGLVGEQFF.

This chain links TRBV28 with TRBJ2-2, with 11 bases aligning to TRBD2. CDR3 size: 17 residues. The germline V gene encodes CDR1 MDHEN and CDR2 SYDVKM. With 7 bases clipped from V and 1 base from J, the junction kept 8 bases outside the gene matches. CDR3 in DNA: TGTGCCAGCACCTTATCGGGACTAGCGGAGAACACCGGGGAGCTGTTTTTT. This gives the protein CASTLSGLAENTGELFF.

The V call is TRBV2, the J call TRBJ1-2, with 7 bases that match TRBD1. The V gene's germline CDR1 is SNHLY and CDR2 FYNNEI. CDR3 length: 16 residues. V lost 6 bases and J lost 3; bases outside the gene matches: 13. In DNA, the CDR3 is TGTGCCAGCAGGATAGAGACAGGGATGGGTTACTATGGCTACACCTTC. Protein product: CASRIETGMGYYGYTF.

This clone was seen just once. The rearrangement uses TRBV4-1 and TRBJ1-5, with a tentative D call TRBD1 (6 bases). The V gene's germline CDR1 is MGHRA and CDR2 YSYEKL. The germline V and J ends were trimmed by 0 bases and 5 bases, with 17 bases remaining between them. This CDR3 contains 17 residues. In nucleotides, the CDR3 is TGCGCCAGCAGCCAAGAACGTGGGGGGGCGCCTCATCAGCCCCAGCATTTT. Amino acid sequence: CASSQERGGAPHQPQHF.

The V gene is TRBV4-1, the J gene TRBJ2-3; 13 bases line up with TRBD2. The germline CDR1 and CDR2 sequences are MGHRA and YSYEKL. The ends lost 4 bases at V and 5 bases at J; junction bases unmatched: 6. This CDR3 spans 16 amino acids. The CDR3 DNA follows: TGCGCCAGCAGCCGAACTAGCGGGGGGGCGTTAGATACGCAGTATTTT. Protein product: CASSRTSGGALDTQYF.

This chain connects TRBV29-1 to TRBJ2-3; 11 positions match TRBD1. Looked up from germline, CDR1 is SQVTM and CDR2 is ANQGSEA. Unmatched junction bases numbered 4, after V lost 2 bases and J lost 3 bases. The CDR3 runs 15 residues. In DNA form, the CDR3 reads TGCAGCGTTGAACTAGGACAGGGGGCAACAGATACGCAGTATTTT. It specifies CSVELGQGATDTQYF.

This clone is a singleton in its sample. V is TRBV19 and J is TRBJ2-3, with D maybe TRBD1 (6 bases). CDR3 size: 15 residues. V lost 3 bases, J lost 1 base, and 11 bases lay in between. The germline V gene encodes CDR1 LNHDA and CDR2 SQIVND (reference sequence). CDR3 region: CASSIFSGGTDTQYF. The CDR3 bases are TGTGCCAGTAGTATCTTTTCAGGGGGCACAGATACGCAGTATTTT.